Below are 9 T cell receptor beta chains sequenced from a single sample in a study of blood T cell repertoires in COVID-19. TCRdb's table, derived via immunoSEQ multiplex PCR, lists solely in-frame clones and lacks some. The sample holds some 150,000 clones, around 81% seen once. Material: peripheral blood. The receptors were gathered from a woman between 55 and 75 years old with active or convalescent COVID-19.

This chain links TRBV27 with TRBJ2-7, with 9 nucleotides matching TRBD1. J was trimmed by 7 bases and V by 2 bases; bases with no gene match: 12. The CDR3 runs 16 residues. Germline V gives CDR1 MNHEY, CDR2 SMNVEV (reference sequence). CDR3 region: CASSLNSGTGPSEQYF. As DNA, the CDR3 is TGTGCCAGCAGTTTAAATTCGGGGACAGGGCCTAGTGAGCAGTACTTC.

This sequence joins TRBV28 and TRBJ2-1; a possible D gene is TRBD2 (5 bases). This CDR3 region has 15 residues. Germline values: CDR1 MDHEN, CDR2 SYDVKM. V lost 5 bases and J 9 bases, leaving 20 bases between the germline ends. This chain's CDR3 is CASSIIGGRGPEQFF. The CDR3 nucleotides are TGTGCCAGCAGTATAATAGGTGGGAGAGGTCCTGAGCAGTTCTTC.

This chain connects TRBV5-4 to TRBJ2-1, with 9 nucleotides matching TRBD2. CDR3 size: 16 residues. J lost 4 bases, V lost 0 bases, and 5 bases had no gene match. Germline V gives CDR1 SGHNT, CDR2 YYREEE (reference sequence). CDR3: CASSLDGLAGYNEQFF. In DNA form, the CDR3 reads TGTGCCAGCAGCTTGGATGGGCTAGCGGGGTACAATGAGCAGTTCTTC.

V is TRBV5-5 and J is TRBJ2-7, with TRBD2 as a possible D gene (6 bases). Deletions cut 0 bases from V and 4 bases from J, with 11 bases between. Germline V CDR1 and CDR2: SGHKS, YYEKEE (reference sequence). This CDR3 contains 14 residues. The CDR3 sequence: CASSLVADLYEQYV. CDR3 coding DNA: TGTGCCAGCAGCTTGGTAGCGGATCTTTACGAGCAGTACGTC.

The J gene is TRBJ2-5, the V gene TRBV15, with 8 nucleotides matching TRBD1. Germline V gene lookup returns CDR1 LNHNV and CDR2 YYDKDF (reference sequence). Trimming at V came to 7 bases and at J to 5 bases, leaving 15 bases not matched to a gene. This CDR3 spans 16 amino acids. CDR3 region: CATTPGGRVGSETQYF. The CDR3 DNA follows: TGTGCCACCACACCAGGGGGCCGCGTCGGTTCGGAGACCCAGTACTTC.

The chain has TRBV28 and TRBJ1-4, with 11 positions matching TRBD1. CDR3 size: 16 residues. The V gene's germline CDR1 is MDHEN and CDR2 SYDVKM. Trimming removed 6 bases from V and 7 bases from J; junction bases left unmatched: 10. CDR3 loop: CASSTGTGGGREKLFF. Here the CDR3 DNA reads TGTGCCAGCAGCACCGGGACAGGGGGGGGACGTGAAAAACTGTTTTTT.

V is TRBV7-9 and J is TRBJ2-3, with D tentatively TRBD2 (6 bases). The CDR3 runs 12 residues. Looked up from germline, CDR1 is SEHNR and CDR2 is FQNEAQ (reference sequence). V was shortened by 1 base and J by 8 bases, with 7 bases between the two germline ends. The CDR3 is CASSLDGGTQYF. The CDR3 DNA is TGTGCCAGCAGCTTAGACGGGGGTACGCAGTATTTT.

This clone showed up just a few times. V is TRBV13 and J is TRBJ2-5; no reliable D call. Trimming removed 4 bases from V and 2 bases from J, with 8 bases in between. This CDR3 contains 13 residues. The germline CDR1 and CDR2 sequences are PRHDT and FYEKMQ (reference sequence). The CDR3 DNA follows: TGTGCCAGCAGCTCGAGAAGACAAGAGACCCAGTACTTC. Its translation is CASSSRRQETQYF.

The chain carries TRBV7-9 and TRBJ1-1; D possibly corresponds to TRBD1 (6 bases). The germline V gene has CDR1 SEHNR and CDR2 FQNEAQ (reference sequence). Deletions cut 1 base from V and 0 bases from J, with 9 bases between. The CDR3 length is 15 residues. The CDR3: CASSLDAGVNTEAFF. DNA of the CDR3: TGTGCCAGCAGCTTAGACGCAGGGGTGAACACTGAAGCTTTCTTT.